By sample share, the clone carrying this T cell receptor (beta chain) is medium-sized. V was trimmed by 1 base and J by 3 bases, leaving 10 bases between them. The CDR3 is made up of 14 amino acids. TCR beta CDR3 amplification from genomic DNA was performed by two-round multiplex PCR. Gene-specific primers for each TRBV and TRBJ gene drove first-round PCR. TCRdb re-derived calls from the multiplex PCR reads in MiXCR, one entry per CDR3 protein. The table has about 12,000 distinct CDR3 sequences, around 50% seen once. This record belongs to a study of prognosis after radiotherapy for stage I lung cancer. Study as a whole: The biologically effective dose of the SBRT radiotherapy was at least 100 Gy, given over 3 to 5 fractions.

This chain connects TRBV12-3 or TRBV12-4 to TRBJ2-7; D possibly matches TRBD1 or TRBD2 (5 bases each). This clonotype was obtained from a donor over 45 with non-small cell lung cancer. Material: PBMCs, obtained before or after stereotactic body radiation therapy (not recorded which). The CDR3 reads CASSLGGSGYEQYF. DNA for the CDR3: TGTGCCAGCAGTTTAGGGGGGAGTGGCTACGAGCAGTACTTC.